This T cell receptor (beta chain) was profiled in a study of monozygotic twins with inflammatory bowel disease. Every TCR library drew on about 4,000 ng of total RNA. Using the 5' RACE reads, TCRdb records one entry per CDR3 protein without DNA. In total, the table holds under 350,000 distinct CDR3 sequences. Germline V gene data show CDR1 as MNHEY and CDR2 as SMNVEV (reference sequence). This CDR3 is 16 amino acids long. Notes on this clonotype: Its antigen is as yet unknown.

Study results and caveats: No separation of different T cell subtypes was possible. Among IBD patients, fewer clonotypes were shared with others than among healthy twins, especially with disease activity. Diversity of TCRbeta measured by inverse Simpson was lower in IBD patients than in healthy co-twins.

The receptor's source is a human donor with ulcerative colitis or Crohn's disease, or a healthy co-twin of an affected twin (not recorded which). Sequencing used blood. This sequence joins TRBV27 and TRBJ2-1; TCRdb calls TRBD2, which cannot be checked without DNA. The CDR3: CASSFGPGRSYNEQFF.